Listed below are T cell receptor beta chains from one sample, sequenced in a study of T cell changes during pregnancy in multiple sclerosis. The data were produced by immunoSEQ multiplex PCR, yet TCRdb's version contains in-frame clones alone and is incomplete. Counted here are about 30,000 clones, more than 85% occurring once; the ten biggest clones make up less than 0.55%. The sample here was CD4+ T cells from peripheral blood mononuclear cells, taken after pregnancy. These receptor sequences come from a female donor with multiple sclerosis, enrolled in a pregnancy study. Both conserved end residues are part of each CDR3. Each record gives: J gene, D gene, clone size, V gene, CDR3 protein, CDR3 DNA. D genes are given only for firm matches. Not every row has a clone size; where given, it reads once, few, many or a size class.

j_call: TRBJ2-5
d_call: TRBD2
clone_size: NA
v_call: TRBV2
cdr3_aa: CASRARLAGDETQYF
cdr3_nt: TGTGCCAGCAGAGCCAGACTAGCGGGAGACGAGACCCAGTACTTC

j_call: TRBJ1-1
d_call: TRBD1
clone_size: NA
v_call: TRBV7-2
cdr3_aa: CASSLAGTGASTEAFF
cdr3_nt: TGTGCCAGCAGCTTAGCGGGTACAGGGGCGAGCACTGAAGCTTTCTTT

j_call: TRBJ1-5
d_call: NA
clone_size: few
v_call: TRBV30
cdr3_aa: CAWSPLAGGWPQHF
cdr3_nt: TGTGCCTGGAGTCCCCTGGCAGGAGGATGGCCCCAGCATTTT

j_call: TRBJ2-6
d_call: NA
clone_size: NA
v_call: TRBV5-1
cdr3_aa: CASSWGGGTGANVLTF
cdr3_nt: TGCGCCAGCAGCTGGGGGGGCGGGACTGGGGCCAACGTCCTGACTTTC

j_call: TRBJ1-2
d_call: TRBD1
clone_size: NA
v_call: TRBV6-1
cdr3_aa: CASRGDSRQGGYTF
cdr3_nt: TGTGCCAGCAGGGGAGATAGTAGACAGGGCGGCTACACCTTC

j_call: TRBJ2-3
d_call: TRBD2
clone_size: NA
v_call: TRBV4-3
cdr3_aa: CASSLHRTSGGADTQYF
cdr3_nt: TGCGCCAGCAGCCTCCATCGGACTAGCGGGGGAGCAGATACGCAGTATTTT

j_call: TRBJ1-1
d_call: NA
clone_size: few
v_call: TRBV5-1
cdr3_aa: CASSFGHKNTEAFF
cdr3_nt: TGCGCCAGCAGCTTTGGACACAAGAACACTGAAGCTTTCTTT

j_call: TRBJ2-3
d_call: NA
clone_size: NA
v_call: TRBV5-8
cdr3_aa: CASSSPPDYRLTDTQYF
cdr3_nt: TGTGCCAGCAGCTCCCCCCCGGACTACAGACTCACAGATACGCAGTATTTT

j_call: TRBJ2-1
d_call: NA
clone_size: NA
v_call: TRBV2
cdr3_aa: CASSEGGASYNEQFF
cdr3_nt: TGTGCCAGCAGTGAGGGGGGAGCGTCCTACAATGAGCAGTTCTTC

j_call: TRBJ1-2
d_call: NA
clone_size: NA
v_call: TRBV9
cdr3_aa: CASSATNYGYTF
cdr3_nt: TGTGCCAGCAGCGCCACAAACTATGGCTACACCTTC

j_call: TRBJ2-7
d_call: NA
clone_size: NA
v_call: TRBV27
cdr3_aa: CASSPGQFVFYEQYF
cdr3_nt: TGTGCCAGCAGCCCAGGACAGTTTGTTTTCTACGAGCAGTACTTC

j_call: TRBJ2-7
d_call: NA
clone_size: NA
v_call: TRBV7-8
cdr3_aa: CASSLEGLDSTQSYEQYF
cdr3_nt: TGTGCCAGCAGCTTAGAGGGCCTAGACAGCACGCAATCCTACGAGCAGTACTTC

j_call: TRBJ2-7
d_call: TRBD1
clone_size: NA
v_call: TRBV30
cdr3_aa: CAWSFAGGGYEQYF
cdr3_nt: TGTGCCTGGAGTTTCGCAGGGGGCGGCTACGAGCAGTACTTC

j_call: TRBJ2-7
d_call: TRBD1
clone_size: NA
v_call: TRBV7-9
cdr3_aa: CASSQKWDSSYEQYF
cdr3_nt: TGTGCCAGCAGCCAAAAATGGGACAGTTCCTACGAGCAGTACTTC

j_call: TRBJ2-7
d_call: NA
clone_size: NA
v_call: TRBV6-5
cdr3_aa: CASSYDSSHSYEQYF
cdr3_nt: TGTGCCAGCAGTTACGACAGTTCCCACTCCTACGAGCAGTACTTC

j_call: TRBJ1-2
d_call: NA
clone_size: NA
v_call: TRBV28
cdr3_aa: CASSLSRGSGYTF
cdr3_nt: TGTGCCAGCAGTTTATCGAGGGGGAGTGGCTACACCTTC

j_call: TRBJ2-7
d_call: TRBD2
clone_size: NA
v_call: TRBV2
cdr3_aa: CASKAGEGYEQYF
cdr3_nt: TGTGCCAGCAAGGCGGGAGAAGGGTACGAGCAGTACTTC

j_call: TRBJ2-1
d_call: NA
clone_size: NA
v_call: TRBV5-1
cdr3_aa: CASSLGTGEHNEQFF
cdr3_nt: TGCGCCAGCAGCTTGGGGACCGGGGAGCACAATGAGCAGTTCTTC

j_call: TRBJ2-7
d_call: TRBD2
clone_size: NA
v_call: TRBV13
cdr3_aa: CASSAGLAGGSTYEQYF
cdr3_nt: TGTGCCAGCAGCGCAGGACTAGCGGGAGGGTCCACCTACGAGCAGTACTTC

j_call: TRBJ2-5
d_call: NA
clone_size: NA
v_call: TRBV27
cdr3_aa: CASSLWGTQETQYF
cdr3_nt: TGTGCCAGCAGTTTGTGGGGGACACAAGAGACCCAGTACTTC

j_call: TRBJ1-2
d_call: NA
clone_size: NA
v_call: TRBV5-1
cdr3_aa: CASSRVGRGNGYTF
cdr3_nt: TGCGCCAGCAGCCGGGTCGGCAGGGGAAATGGCTACACCTTC

j_call: TRBJ2-7
d_call: TRBD2
clone_size: NA
v_call: TRBV2
cdr3_aa: CASSSGLAGGDSEQYF
cdr3_nt: TGTGCCAGCAGTTCAGGACTAGCGGGGGGGGACAGCGAGCAGTACTTC

j_call: TRBJ1-1
d_call: NA
clone_size: NA
v_call: TRBV11-2
cdr3_aa: CASSALRTPAEAFF
cdr3_nt: TGTGCCAGCAGCGCACTAAGGACTCCTGCAGAAGCTTTCTTT

j_call: TRBJ2-2
d_call: NA
clone_size: NA
v_call: TRBV2
cdr3_aa: CASSEMGGTGELFF
cdr3_nt: TGTGCCAGCAGTGAAATGGGGGGAACCGGGGAGCTGTTTTTT

j_call: TRBJ1-4
d_call: TRBD1
clone_size: NA
v_call: TRBV7-2
cdr3_aa: CASSPGQGTWKLFF
cdr3_nt: TGTGCCAGCAGCCCCGGACAGGGAACTTGGAAACTGTTTTTT

j_call: TRBJ2-1
d_call: TRBD2
clone_size: NA
v_call: TRBV7-6
cdr3_aa: CASTQAGAYNEQFF
cdr3_nt: TGTGCCAGCACCCAAGCGGGGGCCTACAATGAGCAGTTCTTC

j_call: TRBJ1-5
d_call: NA
clone_size: NA
v_call: TRBV21-1
cdr3_aa: CASSPPDRGNLSNQPQHF
cdr3_nt: TGTGCCAGCAGCCCCCCCGACAGGGGAAATTTGAGCAATCAGCCCCAGCATTTT

j_call: TRBJ2-5
d_call: NA
clone_size: once
v_call: TRBV2
cdr3_aa: CASRRTENEWETQYF
cdr3_nt: TGTGCCAGCAGGAGAACCGAAAATGAGTGGGAGACCCAGTACTTC

j_call: TRBJ2-2
d_call: TRBD1
clone_size: NA
v_call: TRBV5-8
cdr3_aa: CASRRQGSGELFF
cdr3_nt: TGTGCCAGCAGGCGACAGGGATCCGGGGAGCTGTTTTTT

j_call: TRBJ2-7
d_call: NA
clone_size: NA
v_call: TRBV2
cdr3_aa: CASSEDGSSYGEQYF
cdr3_nt: TGTGCCAGCAGTGAAGACGGGAGTTCATACGGCGAGCAGTACTTC

j_call: TRBJ1-6
d_call: NA
clone_size: NA
v_call: TRBV6-1
cdr3_aa: CASKLQGYGSPLHF
cdr3_nt: TGTGCCAGCAAGTTACAGGGATATGGTTCACCCCTCCACTTT

j_call: TRBJ1-2
d_call: NA
clone_size: NA
v_call: TRBV18
cdr3_aa: CASSPESPLAHSGYTF
cdr3_nt: TGTGCCAGCTCACCAGAATCACCGCTGGCCCATTCGGGCTACACCTTC

j_call: TRBJ1-3
d_call: NA
clone_size: NA
v_call: TRBV11-2
cdr3_aa: CASSLVQTGNTIYF
cdr3_nt: TGTGCCAGCAGCTTAGTACAGACTGGAAACACCATATATTTT

j_call: TRBJ2-1
d_call: TRBD2
clone_size: NA
v_call: TRBV6-1
cdr3_aa: CASSEQAGGNEQFF
cdr3_nt: TGTGCCAGCAGTGAACAAGCGGGAGGGAATGAGCAGTTCTTC

j_call: TRBJ2-7
d_call: TRBD1
clone_size: NA
v_call: TRBV5-6
cdr3_aa: CASSFRDRGIYEQYF
cdr3_nt: TGTGCCAGCAGCTTCCGGGACAGGGGAATCTACGAGCAGTACTTC

j_call: TRBJ2-3
d_call: TRBD2
clone_size: once
v_call: TRBV9
cdr3_aa: CASSSRTSGWADTQYF
cdr3_nt: TGTGCCAGCAGCTCACGGACTAGCGGCTGGGCAGATACGCAGTATTTT